This TCR beta chain stems from a study of blood T cells in healthy people across ages. Whole-study findings and limits: TCR beta diversity, measured per million T cells, fell in a roughly linear way with age.

The use of a sample-barcoded 5' primer and a J-beta primer mix characterized a second PCR of about 7 to 12 cycles. Each CDR3 protein is one row after TCRdb ran MiXCR on the 5' RACE reads. The table records 850,000 to 1,300,000 distinct CDR3 sequences, around 43% of them present only once. Germline loops: CDR1 LGHDT, CDR2 YNNKEL (reference sequence). This CDR3 is 14 amino acids long. Healthy Caucasian individuals from Russia aged roughly 6 to 90 were enrolled as donors. On this clonotype itself: Its antigen remains unidentified.

Sequenced sample: blood. The clonotype originates from a woman aged 60 to 75 in good health. The V and J genes are TRBV3-1 and TRBJ2-5, with D possibly being TRBD2 (5 bases). The J call may be in error: the DNA end matches TRBJ2-7 better. CDR3: CASSRGGASHEQYF. In DNA form, the CDR3 reads TGTGCCAGCAGCCGAGGAGGAGCCAGCCACGAGCAGTACTTC.